The T cell receptor (beta chain) under discussion was sequenced for a study of shared clonotypes between healthy human individuals. The assay used deep level. PCR replicates performed on unsorted PBMC used approximately 310 ng DNA, 30,000 or so T cell genomes. Clones were read by immunoSEQ multiplex PCR, and TCRdb kept only the in-frame ones, dropping some. The sample has 450,000 to 550,000 clones, around 79% seen once. Sequencing was done on a sample of PBMCs. The sequence came from a woman between 40 and 50 years old in good health. Some clones in this sample may be carry-over from other donors' samples.

CDR3 region: CASSELAGFNTGELFF. CDR3 nucleotide sequence: TGTGCCAGCAGTGAATTGGCGGGTTTCAACACCGGGGAGCTGTTTTTT. J is TRBJ2-2 and V is TRBV6-1; TRBD2 might be the D (5 bases). Germline CDR1 MNHNS, CDR2 SASEGT. V dropped 2 bases and J dropped 2 bases, with 12 bases sitting between them. The CDR3 spans 16 residues.